The rows below give T cell receptor beta chains drawn from one sample of a study of CD8+CD57+ T cells in acquired aplastic anemia. TCRdb re-analysed the reads in MiXCR, keeping a single row per CDR3 protein. The profile shows about 98,000 distinct CDR3 sequences, roughly 70% of them singletons. Sample: sorted CD4+, CD8+, or CD8+CD57+ T cells (not recorded which) from PBMCs. The receptor set was obtained from a human donor with aplastic anemia. CDR3s include the opening cysteine and the closing phenylalanine or tryptophan. D genes are given only for firm matches. The size field is filled for only some rows; it gives once, few, many or a size class.

abundance: few; d_gene: TRBD1; v_gene: TRBV19; j_gene: TRBJ1-5; CDR3nt: TGTGCCAGTAGGGGACAGGCCCAGCCCCAGCATTTT; CDR3aa: CASRGQAQPQHF
abundance: -; d_gene: -; v_gene: TRBV7-9; j_gene: TRBJ2-5; CDR3nt: TGTGCCAGCAGCTTAGAATACGCACGGAAGACCCAGTACTTC; CDR3aa: CASSLEYARKTQYF
abundance: -; d_gene: -; v_gene: TRBV24-1; j_gene: TRBJ2-3; CDR3nt: TGTGCCACCAGTGATTTGGACCAAACCTCGGCAGATACGCAGTATTTT; CDR3aa: CATSDLDQTSADTQYF
abundance: many; d_gene: TRBD1; v_gene: TRBV12-3/TRBV12-4; j_gene: TRBJ2-6; CDR3nt: TGTGCCAGCAGTTTAGCTGAGACAGGGGACTCTGGGGCCAACGTCCTGACTTTC; CDR3aa: CASSLAETGDSGANVLTF
abundance: many; d_gene: TRBD1; v_gene: TRBV29-1; j_gene: TRBJ1-2; CDR3nt: TGCAGCGGGTGGGACAGGGCGGATTTCGGCTACACCTTC; CDR3aa: CSGWDRADFGYTF
abundance: -; d_gene: -; v_gene: TRBV7-9; j_gene: TRBJ1-2; CDR3nt: TGTGCCAGCAGCAAGTCCGGTATCTATGGCTACACCTTC; CDR3aa: CASSKSGIYGYTF
abundance: -; d_gene: -; v_gene: TRBV19; j_gene: TRBJ1-2; CDR3nt: TGTGCCAGTAATCCGGGACGGAGTTATGGCTACACCTTC; CDR3aa: CASNPGRSYGYTF
abundance: once; d_gene: -; v_gene: TRBV5-8; j_gene: TRBJ1-5; CDR3nt: TGTGCCAGCAGCCCGCAGGGACAAGTCAATCAGCCCCAGCATTTT; CDR3aa: CASSPQGQVNQPQHF
abundance: -; d_gene: -; v_gene: TRBV20-1; j_gene: TRBJ2-3; CDR3nt: TGCAGTGCTAGGGGTGCTCGCACAGATACGCAGTATTTT; CDR3aa: CSARGARTDTQYF
abundance: -; d_gene: TRBD1; v_gene: TRBV7-8; j_gene: TRBJ2-2; CDR3nt: TGTGCCAGCAGCTTGGGACAGGTAGCCATAACCGGGGAGCTGTTTTTT; CDR3aa: CASSLGQVAITGELFF
abundance: few; d_gene: TRBD2; v_gene: TRBV20-1; j_gene: TRBJ2-7; CDR3nt: TGCAGTGCTAGGACTAGCGGTTTTCCTGGGGAGCAGTACTTC; CDR3aa: CSARTSGFPGEQYF
abundance: -; d_gene: -; v_gene: TRBV7-9; j_gene: TRBJ1-4; CDR3nt: TGTGCCAGTGGGAGGTTTGCCGAAAAACTGTTTTTT; CDR3aa: CASGRFAEKLFF
abundance: -; d_gene: -; v_gene: TRBV2; j_gene: TRBJ1-2; CDR3nt: TGTGCCAGCAGTGTCGGCGGACCTTCCTATGGCTACACCTTC; CDR3aa: CASSVGGPSYGYTF